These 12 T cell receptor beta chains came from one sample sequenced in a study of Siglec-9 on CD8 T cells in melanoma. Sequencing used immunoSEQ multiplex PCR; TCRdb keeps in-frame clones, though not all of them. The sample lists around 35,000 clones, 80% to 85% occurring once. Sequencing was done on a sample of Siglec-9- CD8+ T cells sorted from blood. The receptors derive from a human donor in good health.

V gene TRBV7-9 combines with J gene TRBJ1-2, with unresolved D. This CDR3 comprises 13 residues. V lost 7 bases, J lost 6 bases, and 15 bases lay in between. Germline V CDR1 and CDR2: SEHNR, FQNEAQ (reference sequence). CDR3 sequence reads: CASTIDYPNGYTF. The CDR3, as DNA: TGTGCCAGCACCATCGATTATCCCAATGGCTACACCTTC.

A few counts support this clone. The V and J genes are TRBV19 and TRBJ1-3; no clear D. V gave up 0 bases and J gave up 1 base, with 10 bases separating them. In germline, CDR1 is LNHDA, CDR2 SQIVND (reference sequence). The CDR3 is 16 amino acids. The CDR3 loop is CASSIDHGGSGNTIYF. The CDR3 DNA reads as TGTGCCAGTAGTATAGATCACGGCGGTTCTGGAAACACCATATATTTT.

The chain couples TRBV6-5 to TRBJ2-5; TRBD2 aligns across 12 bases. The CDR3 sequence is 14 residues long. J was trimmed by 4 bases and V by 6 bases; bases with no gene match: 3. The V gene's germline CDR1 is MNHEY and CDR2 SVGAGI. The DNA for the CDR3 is TGTGCCAGCAGCCTAGCGGGGGGGAGAGAGACCCAGTACTTC. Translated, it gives CASSLAGGRETQYF.

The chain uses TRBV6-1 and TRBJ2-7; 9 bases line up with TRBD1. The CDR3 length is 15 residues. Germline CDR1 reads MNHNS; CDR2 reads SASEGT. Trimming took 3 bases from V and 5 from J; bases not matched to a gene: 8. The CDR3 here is CASSDTGTGFNEQYF. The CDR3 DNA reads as TGTGCCAGCAGTGATACCGGGACAGGGTTCAACGAGCAGTACTTC.

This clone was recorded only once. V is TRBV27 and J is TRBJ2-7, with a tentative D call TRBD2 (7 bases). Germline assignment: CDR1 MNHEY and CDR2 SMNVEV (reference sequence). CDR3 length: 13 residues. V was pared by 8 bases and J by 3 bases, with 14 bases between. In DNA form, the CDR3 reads TGTGCCAGCGGCCTAGGGGGGGTCTACGAGCAGTACTTC. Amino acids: CASGLGGVYEQYF.

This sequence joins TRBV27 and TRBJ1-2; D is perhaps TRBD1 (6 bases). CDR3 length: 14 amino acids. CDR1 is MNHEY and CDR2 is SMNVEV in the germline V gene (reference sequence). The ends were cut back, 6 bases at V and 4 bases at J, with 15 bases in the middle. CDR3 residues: CASRPRGRIYGYTF. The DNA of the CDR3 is TGTGCCAGCAGGCCCAGGGGCCGGATCTATGGCTACACCTTC.

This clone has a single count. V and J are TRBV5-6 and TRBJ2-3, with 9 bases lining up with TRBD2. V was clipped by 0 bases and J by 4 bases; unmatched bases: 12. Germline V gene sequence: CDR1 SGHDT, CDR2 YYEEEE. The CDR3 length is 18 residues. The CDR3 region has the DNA TGTGCCAGCAGCTTGGAGGGGAGCGGGAGGTCATGGGCAGATACGCAGTATTTT. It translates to CASSLEGSGRSWADTQYF.

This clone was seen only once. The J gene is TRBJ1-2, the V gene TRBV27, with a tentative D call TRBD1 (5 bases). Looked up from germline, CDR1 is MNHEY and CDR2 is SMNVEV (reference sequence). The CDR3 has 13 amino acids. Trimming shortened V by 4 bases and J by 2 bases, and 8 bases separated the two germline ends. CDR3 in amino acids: CASSSQGNYGYTF. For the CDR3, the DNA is TGTGCCAGCAGTTCGCAGGGAAACTATGGCTACACCTTC.

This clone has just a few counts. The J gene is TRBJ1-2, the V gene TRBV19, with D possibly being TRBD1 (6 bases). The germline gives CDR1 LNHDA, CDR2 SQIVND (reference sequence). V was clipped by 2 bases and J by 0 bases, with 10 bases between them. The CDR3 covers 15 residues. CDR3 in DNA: TGTGCCAGTAGTATATGGGGGGCGACTAACTATGGCTACACCTTC. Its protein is CASSIWGATNYGYTF.

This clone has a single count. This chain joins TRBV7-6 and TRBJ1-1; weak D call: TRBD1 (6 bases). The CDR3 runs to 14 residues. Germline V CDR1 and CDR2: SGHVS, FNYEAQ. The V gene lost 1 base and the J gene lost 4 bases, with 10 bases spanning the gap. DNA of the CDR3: TGTGCCAGCAGCTTAGTTACCAGGGGCACTGAAGCTTTCTTT. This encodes CASSLVTRGTEAFF.

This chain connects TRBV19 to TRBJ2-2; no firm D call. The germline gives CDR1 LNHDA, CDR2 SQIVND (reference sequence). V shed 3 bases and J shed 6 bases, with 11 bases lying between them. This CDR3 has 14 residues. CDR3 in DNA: TGTGCCAGTAGTATTTACGGGTACCCCGGGGAGCTGTTTTTT. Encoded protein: CASSIYGYPGELFF.

CDR3 sequence (DNA): TGTGCCAGCAGTTGGTCTAGCCTCACACACGAGCAGTACTTC. Amino acids: CASSWSSLTHEQYF. This chain uses TRBV28 with TRBJ2-7, with D possibly being TRBD2 (5 bases). This CDR3 region has 14 residues. CDR1 is MDHEN and CDR2 is SYDVKM in the germline V gene. The ends were cut back, 4 bases at V and 5 bases at J, with 15 bases in the middle.